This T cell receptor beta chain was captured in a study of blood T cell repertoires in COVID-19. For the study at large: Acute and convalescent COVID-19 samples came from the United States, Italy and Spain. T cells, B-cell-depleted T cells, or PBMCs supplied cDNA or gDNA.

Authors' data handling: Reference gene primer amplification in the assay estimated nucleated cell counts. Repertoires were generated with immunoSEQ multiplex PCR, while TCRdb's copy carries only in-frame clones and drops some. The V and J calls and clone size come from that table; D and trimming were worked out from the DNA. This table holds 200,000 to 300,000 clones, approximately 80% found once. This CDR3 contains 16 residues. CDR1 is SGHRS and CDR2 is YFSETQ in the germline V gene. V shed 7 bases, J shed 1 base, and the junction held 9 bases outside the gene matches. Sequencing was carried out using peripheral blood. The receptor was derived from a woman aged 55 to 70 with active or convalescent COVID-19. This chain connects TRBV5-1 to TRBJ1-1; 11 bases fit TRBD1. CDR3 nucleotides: TGCGCCAGCCGTGACACCGGGACAGGGGGGAACACTGAAGCTTTCTTT. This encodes CASRDTGTGGNTEAFF.